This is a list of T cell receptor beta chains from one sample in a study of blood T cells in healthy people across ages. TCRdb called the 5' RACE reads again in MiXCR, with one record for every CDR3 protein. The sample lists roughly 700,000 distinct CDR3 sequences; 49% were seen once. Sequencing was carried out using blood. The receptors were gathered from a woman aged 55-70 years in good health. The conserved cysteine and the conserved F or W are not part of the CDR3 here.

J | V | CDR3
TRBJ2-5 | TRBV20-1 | RANPGGGETQY
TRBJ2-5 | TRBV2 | ASNEAEHQETQY
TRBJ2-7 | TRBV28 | ASNSIYEQY
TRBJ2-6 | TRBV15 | ATSHDRGFSGANVLT
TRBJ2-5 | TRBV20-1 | SASKPAGGETQY
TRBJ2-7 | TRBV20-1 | SARVPTNGRDEQY
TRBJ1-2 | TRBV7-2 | ASSLDLGASGYT
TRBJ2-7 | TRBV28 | ASTPLPGQERRSYEQY
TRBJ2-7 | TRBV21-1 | ASSKALLGFGTGIYEQY
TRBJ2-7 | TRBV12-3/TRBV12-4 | ASSSPQGPKLYEQY
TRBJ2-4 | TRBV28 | ASIGREGPSKNIQY
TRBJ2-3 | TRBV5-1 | ASSLGPRETTDTQY
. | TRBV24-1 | ATSDWTSGRGETQY
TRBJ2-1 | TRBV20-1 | SARGWTRDEQF
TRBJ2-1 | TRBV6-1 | ASRRTGGEQF
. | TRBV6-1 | AGLGAREMVEQY
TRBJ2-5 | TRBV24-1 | ATSDPPNTGREQY